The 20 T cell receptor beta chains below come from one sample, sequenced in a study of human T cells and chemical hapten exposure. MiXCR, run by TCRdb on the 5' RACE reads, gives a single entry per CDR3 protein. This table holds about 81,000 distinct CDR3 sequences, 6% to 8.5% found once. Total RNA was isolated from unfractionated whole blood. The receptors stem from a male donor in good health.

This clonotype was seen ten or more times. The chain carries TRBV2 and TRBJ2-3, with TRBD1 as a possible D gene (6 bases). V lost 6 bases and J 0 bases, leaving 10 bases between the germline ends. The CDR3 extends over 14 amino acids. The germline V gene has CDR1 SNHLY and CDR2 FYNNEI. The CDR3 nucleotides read TGTGCCAGCAGCCCTGGGACAAGCACAGATACGCAGTATTTT. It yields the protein CASSPGTSTDTQYF.

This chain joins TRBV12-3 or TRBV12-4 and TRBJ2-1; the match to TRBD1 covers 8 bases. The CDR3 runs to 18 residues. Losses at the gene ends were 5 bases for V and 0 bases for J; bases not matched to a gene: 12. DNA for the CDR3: TGTGCCAGCAGTGAGGACAGGGAGGTATCCATCTCCTACAATGAGCAGTTCTTC. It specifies CASSEDREVSISYNEQFF.

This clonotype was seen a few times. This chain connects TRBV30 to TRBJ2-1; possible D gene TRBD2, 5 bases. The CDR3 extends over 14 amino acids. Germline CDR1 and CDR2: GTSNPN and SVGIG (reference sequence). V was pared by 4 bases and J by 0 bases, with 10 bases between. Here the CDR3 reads CAWKERSSYNEQFF. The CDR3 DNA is TGTGCCTGGAAAGAGCGGAGCTCCTACAATGAGCAGTTCTTC.

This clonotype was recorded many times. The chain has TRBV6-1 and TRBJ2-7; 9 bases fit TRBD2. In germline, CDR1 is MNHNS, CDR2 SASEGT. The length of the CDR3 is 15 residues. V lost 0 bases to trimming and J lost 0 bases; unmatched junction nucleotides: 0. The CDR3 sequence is CASSEASGSSYEQYF. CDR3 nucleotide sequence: TGTGCCAGCAGTGAAGCTAGCGGGAGCTCCTACGAGCAGTACTTC.

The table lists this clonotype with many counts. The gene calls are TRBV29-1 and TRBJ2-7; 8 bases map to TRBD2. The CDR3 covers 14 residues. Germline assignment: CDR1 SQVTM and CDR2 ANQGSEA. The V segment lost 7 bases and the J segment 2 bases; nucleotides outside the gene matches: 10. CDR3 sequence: CSALPSGQAYEQYF. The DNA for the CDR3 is TGCAGCGCCCTACCTAGCGGGCAAGCCTACGAGCAGTACTTC.

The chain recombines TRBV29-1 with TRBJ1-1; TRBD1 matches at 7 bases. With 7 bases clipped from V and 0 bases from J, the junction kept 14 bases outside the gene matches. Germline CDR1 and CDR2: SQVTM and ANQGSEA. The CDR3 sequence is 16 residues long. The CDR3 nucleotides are TGCAGCGCCCGAGGTCTTTCACAGGGGCTGAACACTGAAGCTTTCTTT. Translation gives CSARGLSQGLNTEAFF.

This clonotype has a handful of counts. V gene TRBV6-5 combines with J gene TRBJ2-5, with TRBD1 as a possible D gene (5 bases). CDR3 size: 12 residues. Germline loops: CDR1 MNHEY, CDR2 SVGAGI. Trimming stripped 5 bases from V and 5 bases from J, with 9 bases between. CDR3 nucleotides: TGTGCCAGCAGTGCCTCAGGGGAGACCCAGTACTTC. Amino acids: CASSASGETQYF.

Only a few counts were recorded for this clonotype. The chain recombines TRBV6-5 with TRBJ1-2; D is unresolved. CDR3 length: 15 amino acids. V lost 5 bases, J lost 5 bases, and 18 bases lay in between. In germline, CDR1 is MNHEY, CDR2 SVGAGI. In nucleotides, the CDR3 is TGTGCCAGCAGTCCCCCGGGTTCAAGGGAGTATGGCTACACCTTC. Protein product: CASSPPGSREYGYTF.

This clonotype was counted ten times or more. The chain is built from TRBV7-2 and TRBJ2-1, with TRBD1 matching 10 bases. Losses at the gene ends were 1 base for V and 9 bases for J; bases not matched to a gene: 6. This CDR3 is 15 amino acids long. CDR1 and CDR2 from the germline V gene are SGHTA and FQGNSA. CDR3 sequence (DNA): TGTGCCAGCAGCTTAGGGGACAGGGGTAGTGGTGAGCAGTTCTTC. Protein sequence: CASSLGDRGSGEQFF. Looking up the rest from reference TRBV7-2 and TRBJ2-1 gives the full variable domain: GAGVSQSPSNKVTEKGKDVELRCDPISGHTALYWYRQSLGQGLEFLIYFQGNSAPDKSGLPSDRFSAERTGGSVSTLTIQRTQQEDSAVYLCASSLGDRGSGEQFFGPGTRLTVL.

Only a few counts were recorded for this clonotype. DNA for the CDR3: TGTGCCAGCAGCTTGGCCTTAGGGATTGCGACTAGCGGAAACATTCAGTACTTC. It codes for CASSLALGIATSGNIQYF. This rearrangement joins TRBV5-4 to TRBJ2-4; 9 nucleotides agree with TRBD2. CDR3 size: 18 residues. Germline CDR1 is SGHNT and CDR2 is YYREEE (reference sequence). With V trimmed by 0 bases and J by 6 bases, 13 bases remained unmatched.

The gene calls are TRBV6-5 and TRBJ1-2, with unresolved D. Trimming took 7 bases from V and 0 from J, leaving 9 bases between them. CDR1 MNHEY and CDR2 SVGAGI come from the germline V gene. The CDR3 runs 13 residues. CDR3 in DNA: TGTGCCAGCAAAGGCTCTGCTAACTATGGCTACACCTTC. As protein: CASKGSANYGYTF.

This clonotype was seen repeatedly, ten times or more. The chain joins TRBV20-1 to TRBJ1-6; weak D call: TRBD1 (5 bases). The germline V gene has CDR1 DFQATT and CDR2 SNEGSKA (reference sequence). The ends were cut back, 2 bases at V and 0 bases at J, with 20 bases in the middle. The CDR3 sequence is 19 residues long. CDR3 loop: CSARYEWGVRSSYNSPLHF. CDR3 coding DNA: TGCAGTGCTAGATACGAGTGGGGGGTCAGGAGCTCCTATAATTCACCCCTCCACTTT.

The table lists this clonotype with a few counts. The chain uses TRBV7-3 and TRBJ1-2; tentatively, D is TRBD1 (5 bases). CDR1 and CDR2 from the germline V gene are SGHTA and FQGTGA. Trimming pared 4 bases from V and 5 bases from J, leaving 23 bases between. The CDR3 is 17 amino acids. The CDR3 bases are TGTGCCAGCAGCTCCGGTCAACCGGGACGGGACCTATATGGCTACACCTTC. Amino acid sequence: CASSSGQPGRDLYGYTF.

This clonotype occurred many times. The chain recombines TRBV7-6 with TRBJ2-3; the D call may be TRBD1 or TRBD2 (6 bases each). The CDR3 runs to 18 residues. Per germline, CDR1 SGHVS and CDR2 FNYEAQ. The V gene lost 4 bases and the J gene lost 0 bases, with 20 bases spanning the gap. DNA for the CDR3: TGTGCCAGCAGCTCTAGAGGGGGGAGAACCGGCAGCACAGATACGCAGTATTTT. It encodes CASSSRGGRTGSTDTQYF.

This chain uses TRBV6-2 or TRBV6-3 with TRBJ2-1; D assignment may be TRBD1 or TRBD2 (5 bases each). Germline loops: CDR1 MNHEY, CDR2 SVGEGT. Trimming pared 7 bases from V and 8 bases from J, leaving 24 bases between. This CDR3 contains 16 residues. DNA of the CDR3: TGTGCCAGCACCTTCGCCGGGACGTCCTCTTGGGATGAGCAGTTCTTC. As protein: CASTFAGTSSWDEQFF.

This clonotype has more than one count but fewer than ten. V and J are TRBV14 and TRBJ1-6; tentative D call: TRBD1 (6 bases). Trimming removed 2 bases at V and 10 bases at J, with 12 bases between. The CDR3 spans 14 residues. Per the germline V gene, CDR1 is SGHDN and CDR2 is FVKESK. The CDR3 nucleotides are TGTGCCAGCAGCCAAAATCAGGGGCTCTCACCCCTCCACTTT. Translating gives CASSQNQGLSPLHF.

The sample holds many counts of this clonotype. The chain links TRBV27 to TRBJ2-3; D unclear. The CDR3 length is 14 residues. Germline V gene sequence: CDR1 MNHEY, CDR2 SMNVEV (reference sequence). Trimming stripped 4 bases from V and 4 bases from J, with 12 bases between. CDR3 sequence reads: CASSSVGRSDTQYF. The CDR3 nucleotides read TGTGCCAGCAGTTCCGTCGGGCGTTCAGATACGCAGTATTTT.

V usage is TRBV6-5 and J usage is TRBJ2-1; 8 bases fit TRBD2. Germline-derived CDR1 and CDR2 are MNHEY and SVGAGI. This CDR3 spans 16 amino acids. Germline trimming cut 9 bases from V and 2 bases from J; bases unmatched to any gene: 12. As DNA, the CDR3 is TGTGCCAGTGGGGAGCGAGCGGGAGTCGCCTACAATGAGCAGTTCTTC. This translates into CASGERAGVAYNEQFF.

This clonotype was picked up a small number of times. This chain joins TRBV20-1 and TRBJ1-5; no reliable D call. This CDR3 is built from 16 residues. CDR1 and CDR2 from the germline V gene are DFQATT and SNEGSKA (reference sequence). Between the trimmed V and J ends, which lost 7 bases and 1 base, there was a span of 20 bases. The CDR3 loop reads CSVFLDRAGSNQPQHF. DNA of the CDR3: TGCAGTGTTTTCCTGGACCGGGCGGGGAGCAATCAGCCCCAGCATTTT.

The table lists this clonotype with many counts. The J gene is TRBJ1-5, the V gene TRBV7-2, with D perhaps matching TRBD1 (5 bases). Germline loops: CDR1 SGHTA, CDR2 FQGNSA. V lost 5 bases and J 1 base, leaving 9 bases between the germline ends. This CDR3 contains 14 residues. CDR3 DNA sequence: TGTGCCAGCAGCGGACGGGACAGCAATCAGCCCCAGCATTTT. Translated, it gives CASSGRDSNQPQHF.